The 21 T cell receptor beta chains presented below share a single source sample, sequenced in a study of T cells in localized non-small cell lung cancer. Assay: immunoSEQ multiplex PCR; the TCRdb copy retains only in-frame clones and omits some. Found here are about 59,000 clones, approximately 90% of them singletons; the top ten hold about 20%. The input for sequencing was peripheral blood, taken before any cancer treatment. These receptors originate from a man aged 40-75 years with stage I lung adenocarcinoma.

V and J are TRBV7-9 and TRBJ2-3; D gene unclear. Trimming cost V 5 bases and J 0 bases, with 6 bases left between them. The germline V gene encodes CDR1 SEHNR and CDR2 FQNEAQ (reference sequence). This CDR3 contains 13 residues. The CDR3 DNA reads TGTGCCAGCAGCAGACACAGCACAGATACGCAGTATTTT. Residues: CASSRHSTDTQYF.

This chain links TRBV19 with TRBJ2-3; weak D call: TRBD1 (5 bases). This CDR3 is 13 amino acids long. Germline loops: CDR1 LNHDA, CDR2 SQIVND (reference sequence). The V end lost 4 bases, the J end lost 5 bases, and 10 bases lay between the germline ends. CDR3 protein: CASSTLTEDTQYF. The CDR3 DNA is TGTGCCAGTAGTACCCTGACAGAAGATACGCAGTATTTT. The complete variable domain, with remaining parts taken from reference TRBV19 and TRBJ2-3, reads DGGITQSPKYLFRKEGQNVTLSCEQNLNHDAMYWYRQDPGQGLRLIYYSQIVNDFQKGDIAEGYSVSREKKESFPLTVTSAQKNPTAFYLCASSTLTEDTQYFGPGTRLTVL.

V usage is TRBV19 and J usage is TRBJ1-1; maybe TRBD1 (5 bases). Trimming left V 6 bases short and J 3 bases short, with 17 bases between. Germline V CDR1 and CDR2: LNHDA, SQIVND (reference sequence). The CDR3 has 15 amino acids. The DNA of the CDR3 is TGTGCCAGTAGACGGGACCGAGGAAGGGACACTGAAGCTTTCTTT. This gives the protein CASRRDRGRDTEAFF.

CDR3: CASSPWEGASYEQYF. The CDR3 bases are TGTGCCAGCAGCCCCTGGGAAGGGGCGTCCTACGAGCAGTACTTC. The chain couples TRBV7-8 to TRBJ2-7; TRBD1 might be the D (5 bases). CDR3 size: 15 residues. Trimming left V 5 bases short and J 1 base short, with 15 bases between. CDR1 is SGHVS and CDR2 is FQNEAQ in the germline V gene.

This clone has a handful of counts. The CDR3 nucleotides read TGTGCCAGCAGTGAGGGAGGTGGGGCCCCTAATAGCAATCAGCCCCAGCATTTT. This gives the protein CASSEGGGAPNSNQPQHF. The chain carries TRBV25-1 and TRBJ1-5, with a weak D call TRBD1 (5 bases). Germline V gene data show CDR1 as MGHDK and CDR2 as SYGVNS. This CDR3 is 18 amino acids long. V lost 3 bases to trimming and J lost 0 bases, with 18 bases between them.

The chain is built from TRBV5-4 and TRBJ2-3, with D tentatively TRBD1 or TRBD2 (5 bases each). V was pared by 0 bases and J by 2 bases, with 10 bases between. The germline gives CDR1 SGHNT, CDR2 YYREEE (reference sequence). The CDR3 loop spans 15 amino acids. The chain's CDR3 is CASSLALGDTDTQYF. The CDR3 nucleotides read TGTGCCAGCAGCTTGGCCCTGGGGGACACAGATACGCAGTATTTT.

The rearrangement uses TRBV5-1 and TRBJ2-1, with D possibly called TRBD1 or TRBD2 (5 bases each). CDR1 is SGHRS, CDR2 YFSETQ, per germline. The CDR3 has 15 amino acids. V lost 4 bases and J 5 bases, leaving 16 bases between the germline ends. This CDR3 reads CASSPGVAGNNEQFF. The CDR3 nucleotides are TGCGCCAGCAGCCCCGGGGTCGCAGGGAACAATGAGCAGTTCTTC.

As DNA, the CDR3 is TGCGCCAGCAGCCAAGCCAGGGGCGAGACCCAGTACTTC. Its protein is CASSQARGETQYF. V is TRBV4-1 and J is TRBJ2-5, with D perhaps TRBD1 (6 bases). The germline V gene has CDR1 MGHRA and CDR2 YSYEKL. The CDR3 length is 13 residues. The V gene lost 1 base and the J gene lost 5 bases, with 8 bases spanning the gap.

The chain carries TRBV27 and TRBJ2-7; D is unclear. The CDR3 is 14 amino acids. V was pared by 6 bases and J by 6 bases, with 18 bases between. Germline V gives CDR1 MNHEY, CDR2 SMNVEV (reference sequence). In DNA form, the CDR3 reads TGTGCCAGCAGGCCCCGACCAAATTCGGCCGAGCAGTACTTC. Its protein is CASRPRPNSAEQYF.

The chain links TRBV19 to TRBJ2-7; 8 bases are shared with TRBD1. Unmatched junction bases numbered 0, after V lost 6 bases and J lost 2 bases. The CDR3 is 12 residues long. Germline assignment: CDR1 LNHDA and CDR2 SQIVND (reference sequence). As DNA, the CDR3 is TGTGCCAGTAGGGACAGGGCCTACGAGCAGTACTTC. Translating it yields CASRDRAYEQYF.

This chain connects TRBV30 to TRBJ2-7; 12 positions agree with TRBD2. The V and J ends lost 2 bases and 5 bases, in that order; junction bases with no gene match: 13. Germline assignment: CDR1 GTSNPN and CDR2 SVGIG (reference sequence). The CDR3 sequence is 17 residues long. The CDR3 loop is CAWSSQRLAGDLDEQYF. The CDR3, as DNA: TGTGCCTGGAGTAGCCAGCGACTAGCGGGGGATCTAGACGAGCAGTACTTC.

V usage is TRBV19 and J usage is TRBJ1-5, with D unresolved. CDR1 is LNHDA, CDR2 SQIVND, per germline (reference sequence). The V end was cut by 2 bases, the J end by 4 bases, with 12 bases between. This CDR3 is built from 15 residues. CDR3 DNA: TGTGCCAGTAGTATAATTCCTCCTGTGAATCAGCCCCAGCATTTT. As protein: CASSIIPPVNQPQHF.

This chain uses TRBV6-1 with TRBJ1-5; D call uncertain. V was cut by 6 bases and J by 4 bases, with 16 bases left in between. Per the germline V gene, CDR1 is MNHNS and CDR2 is SASEGT. The CDR3 consists of 15 residues. DNA for the CDR3: TGTGCCAGCAGGGGTCTGTATTTGTCAAATCAGCCCCAGCATTTT. It encodes CASRGLYLSNQPQHF.

The V call is TRBV5-6, the J call TRBJ1-2; 7 nucleotides agree with TRBD1. V shed 0 bases and J 5 bases; nucleotides not matched to a gene: 4. The germline V gene has CDR1 SGHDT and CDR2 YYEEEE. The CDR3 runs 14 residues. The CDR3 here is CASSLEAGGYGYTF. CDR3 sequence (DNA): TGTGCCAGCAGCTTGGAGGCAGGGGGATATGGCTACACCTTC.

This clone was counted a single time. The chain is built from TRBV28 and TRBJ2-1; D gene ambiguous. The V end lost 5 bases, the J end lost 5 bases, and 16 bases lay between the germline ends. From germline, CDR1 is MDHEN and CDR2 SYDVKM. The CDR3 loop spans 15 amino acids. The CDR3 protein is CASSAPSSANNEQFF. In nucleotides, the CDR3 is TGTGCCAGCAGTGCACCCTCAAGTGCCAACAATGAGCAGTTCTTC.

The V call is TRBV5-4, the J call TRBJ2-7; possibly TRBD1 or TRBD2 for D (6 bases each). The CDR3 consists of 14 residues. Germline CDR1 is SGHNT and CDR2 is YYREEE (reference sequence). V shed 4 bases and J shed 1 base, with 12 bases lying between them. CDR3 sequence (DNA): TGTGCCAGCAGCCGACAGGCGGGATCCTACGAGCAGTACTTC. Its translation: CASSRQAGSYEQYF.

The rearrangement links TRBV9 to TRBJ2-7; D uncertain. Germline V gene data show CDR1 as SGDLS and CDR2 as YYNGEE. This CDR3 spans 12 amino acids. V was clipped by 0 bases and J by 7 bases, with 8 bases between them. The chain's CDR3 is CASSVDPLEQYF. As DNA, the CDR3 is TGTGCCAGCAGCGTAGATCCTTTGGAGCAGTACTTC.

V is TRBV29-1 and J is TRBJ2-2; D remains ambiguous. Trimming removed 3 bases at V and 10 bases at J, with 9 bases between. Germline CDR1 SQVTM, CDR2 ANQGSEA. The CDR3 length is 11 residues. For the CDR3, the DNA is TGCAGCGTTGAGGTCGCAGTGGAGCTGTTTTTT. It specifies CSVEVAVELFF.

This clone was found once. This chain links TRBV28 with TRBJ2-7; TRBD2 is a possible D gene (5 bases). V was clipped by 5 bases and J by 1 base, with 9 bases between them. CDR3 length: 13 amino acids. Germline-derived CDR1 and CDR2 are MDHEN and SYDVKM. CDR3 nucleotides: TGTGCCAGCAGTGGAGCGGTTTCCTACGAGCAGTACTTC. It codes for CASSGAVSYEQYF.

This clone was detected only once. This rearrangement joins TRBV6-6 to TRBJ2-7; 14 positions match TRBD2. Trimming removed 6 bases from V and 6 bases from J; junction bases left unmatched: 4. The germline CDR1 and CDR2 sequences are MNHNY and SVGAGI (reference sequence). CDR3 length: 14 residues. The CDR3 DNA sequence: TGTGCCAGCAGCGGGACTAGCGGGAGCGTCGAGCAGTACTTC. Protein product: CASSGTSGSVEQYF.

This clone was picked up one time. This chain connects TRBV13 to TRBJ2-7, with 8 bases matching TRBD2. Germline CDR1 PRHDT, CDR2 FYEKMQ (reference sequence). The CDR3 extends over 14 amino acids. Losses at the gene ends were 3 bases for V and 6 bases for J; bases not matched to a gene: 7. The DNA of the CDR3 is TGTGCCAGCAGCTTTCGACTAGCGAAAATCGAGCAGTACTTC. It is translated as CASSFRLAKIEQYF.